This T cell receptor beta chain originates from a study of T-cell reconstitution after alpha-beta-depleted transplantation in children. Unique molecular identifiers tagged the TCRbeta library. TCRdb recomputed calls from the PCR reads with MiXCR, one row per CDR3 protein. The repertoire holds some 400,000 distinct CDR3 sequences, with about a fifth as singletons. CDR3 length: 13 residues. Unmatched junction bases numbered 5, after V lost 6 bases and J lost 6 bases. Per the germline V gene, CDR1 is LGHDT and CDR2 is YNNKEL (reference sequence). The clonotype was recovered from a human donor who donated a stem cell graft to a child with acute myeloid leukemia. This sequence joins TRBV3-1 and TRBJ2-1, with 7 nucleotides matching TRBD1. The source material was PBMCs from the stem cell graft donor, sampled from the stem cell graft. The CDR3, as DNA: TGTGCCAGCAGGCAGACAGGGACCAATGAGCAGTTCTTC. Protein product: CASRQTGTNEQFF.